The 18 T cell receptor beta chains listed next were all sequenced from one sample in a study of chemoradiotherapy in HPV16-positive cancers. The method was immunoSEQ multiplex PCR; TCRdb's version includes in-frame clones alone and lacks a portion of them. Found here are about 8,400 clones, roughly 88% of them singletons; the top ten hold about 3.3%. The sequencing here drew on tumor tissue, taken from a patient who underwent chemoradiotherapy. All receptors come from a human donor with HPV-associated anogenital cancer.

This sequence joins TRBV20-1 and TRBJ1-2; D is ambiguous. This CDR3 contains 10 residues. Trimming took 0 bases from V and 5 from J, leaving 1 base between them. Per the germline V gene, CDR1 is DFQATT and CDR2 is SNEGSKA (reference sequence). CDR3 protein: CSAREYGYTF. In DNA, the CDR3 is TGCAGTGCTAGAGAGTATGGCTACACCTTC.

In DNA form, the CDR3 reads TGTGCCAGCAGCTTAGACAGGGACTACGAGCAGTACTTC. Its translation: CASSLDRDYEQYF. This rearrangement joins TRBV13 to TRBJ2-7; the D gene is possibly TRBD1 (6 bases). Trimming removed 1 base at V and 3 bases at J, with 7 bases between. The germline V gene encodes CDR1 PRHDT and CDR2 FYEKMQ (reference sequence). The CDR3 is 13 residues long.

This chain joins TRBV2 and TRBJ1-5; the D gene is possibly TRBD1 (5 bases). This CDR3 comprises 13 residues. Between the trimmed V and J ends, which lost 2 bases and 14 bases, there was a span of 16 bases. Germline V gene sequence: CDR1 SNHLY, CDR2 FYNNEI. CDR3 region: CASSETTVSSKHF. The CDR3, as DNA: TGTGCCAGCAGTGAAACGACAGTATCAAGCAAGCATTTT.

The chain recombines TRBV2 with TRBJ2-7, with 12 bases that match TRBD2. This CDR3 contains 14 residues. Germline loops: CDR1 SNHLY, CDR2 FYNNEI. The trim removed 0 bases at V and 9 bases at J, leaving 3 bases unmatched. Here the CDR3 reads CASSEALAGGLQYF. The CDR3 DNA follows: TGTGCCAGCAGTGAAGCCCTAGCGGGAGGGTTGCAGTACTTC.

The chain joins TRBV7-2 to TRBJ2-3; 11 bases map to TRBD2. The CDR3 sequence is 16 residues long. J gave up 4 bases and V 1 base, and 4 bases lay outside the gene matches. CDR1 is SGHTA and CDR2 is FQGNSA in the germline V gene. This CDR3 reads CASSLGLAGGSDTQYF. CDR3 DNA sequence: TGTGCCAGCAGCTTAGGGCTAGCGGGAGGTTCAGATACGCAGTATTTT.

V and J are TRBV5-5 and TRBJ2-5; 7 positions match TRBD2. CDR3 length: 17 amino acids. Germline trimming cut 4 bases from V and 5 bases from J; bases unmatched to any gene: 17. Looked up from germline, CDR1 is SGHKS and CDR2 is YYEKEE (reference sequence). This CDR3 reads CASSPHGVLAVAETQYF. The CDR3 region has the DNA TGTGCCAGCAGCCCCCACGGGGTCCTAGCGGTTGCGGAGACCCAGTACTTC.

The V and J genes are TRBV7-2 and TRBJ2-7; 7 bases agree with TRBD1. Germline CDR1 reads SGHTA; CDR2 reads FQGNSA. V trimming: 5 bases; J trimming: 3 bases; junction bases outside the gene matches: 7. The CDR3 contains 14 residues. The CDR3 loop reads CASSARGMVYEQYF. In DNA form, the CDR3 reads TGTGCCAGCAGCGCCAGGGGGATGGTCTACGAGCAGTACTTC. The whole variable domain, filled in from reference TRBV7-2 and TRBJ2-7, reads GAGVSQSPSNKVTEKGKDVELRCDPISGHTALYWYRQSLGQGLEFLIYFQGNSAPDKSGLPSDRFSAERTGGSVSTLTIQRTQQEDSAVYLCASSARGMVYEQYFGPGTRLTVT.

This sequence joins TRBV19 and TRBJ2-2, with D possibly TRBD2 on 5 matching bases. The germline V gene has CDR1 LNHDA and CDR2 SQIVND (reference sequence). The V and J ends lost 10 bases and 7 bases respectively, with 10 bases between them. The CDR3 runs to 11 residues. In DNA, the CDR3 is TGTGCCACTTATGGAGGCGGGGAGCTGTTTTTT. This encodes CATYGGGELFF.

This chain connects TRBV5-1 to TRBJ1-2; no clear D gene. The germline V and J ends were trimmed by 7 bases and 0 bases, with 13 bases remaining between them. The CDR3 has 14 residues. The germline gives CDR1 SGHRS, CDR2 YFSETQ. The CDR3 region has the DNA TGCGCCAGCCGAAAACAGAGTGCTAACTATGGCTACACCTTC. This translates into CASRKQSANYGYTF.

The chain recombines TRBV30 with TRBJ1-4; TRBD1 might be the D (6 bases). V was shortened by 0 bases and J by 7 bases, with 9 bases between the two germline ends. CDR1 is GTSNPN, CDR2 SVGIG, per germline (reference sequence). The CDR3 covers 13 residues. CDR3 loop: CAWSVQGSEKLFF. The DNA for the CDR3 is TGTGCCTGGAGTGTACAGGGAAGTGAAAAACTGTTTTTT.

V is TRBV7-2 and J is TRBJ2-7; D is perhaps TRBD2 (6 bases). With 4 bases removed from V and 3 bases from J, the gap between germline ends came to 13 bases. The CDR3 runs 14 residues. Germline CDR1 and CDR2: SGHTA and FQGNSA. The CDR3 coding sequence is TGTGCCAGCAGCTCCGGGACTGGTTACTACGAGCAGTACTTC. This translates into CASSSGTGYYEQYF.

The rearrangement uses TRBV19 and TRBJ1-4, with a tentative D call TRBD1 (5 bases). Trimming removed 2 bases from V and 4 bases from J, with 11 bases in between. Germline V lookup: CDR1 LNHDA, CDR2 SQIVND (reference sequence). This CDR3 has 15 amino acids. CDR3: CASSILQGNNEKLFF. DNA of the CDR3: TGTGCCAGTAGTATATTGCAGGGCAATAATGAAAAACTGTTTTTT.

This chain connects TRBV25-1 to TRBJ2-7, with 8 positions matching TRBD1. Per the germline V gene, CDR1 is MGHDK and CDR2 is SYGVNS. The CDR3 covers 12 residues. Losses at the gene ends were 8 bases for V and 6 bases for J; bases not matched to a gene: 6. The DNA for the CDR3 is TGTGCCAGCTCGTGGACAGGGCGCGAGCAGTACTTC. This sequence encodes CASSWTGREQYF.

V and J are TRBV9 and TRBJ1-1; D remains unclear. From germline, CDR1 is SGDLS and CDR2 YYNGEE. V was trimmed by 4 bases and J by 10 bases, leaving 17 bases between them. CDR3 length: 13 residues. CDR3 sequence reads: CASSPDGSRRAFF. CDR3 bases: TGTGCCAGCAGCCCTGACGGGAGCAGGCGAGCTTTCTTT.

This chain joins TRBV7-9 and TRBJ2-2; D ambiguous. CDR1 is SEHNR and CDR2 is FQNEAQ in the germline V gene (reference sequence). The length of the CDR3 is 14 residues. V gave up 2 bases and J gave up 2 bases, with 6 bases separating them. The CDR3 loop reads CASSLFRNTGELFF. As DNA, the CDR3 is TGTGCCAGCAGCTTATTTAGAAACACCGGGGAGCTGTTTTTT.

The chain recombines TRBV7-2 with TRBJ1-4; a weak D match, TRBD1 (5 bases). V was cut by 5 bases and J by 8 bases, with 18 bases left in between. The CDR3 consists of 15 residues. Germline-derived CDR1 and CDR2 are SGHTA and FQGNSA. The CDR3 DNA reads TGTGCCAGCAGCCGGGACGTGGCAATTGTCGAAAAACTGTTTTTT. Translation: CASSRDVAIVEKLFF.

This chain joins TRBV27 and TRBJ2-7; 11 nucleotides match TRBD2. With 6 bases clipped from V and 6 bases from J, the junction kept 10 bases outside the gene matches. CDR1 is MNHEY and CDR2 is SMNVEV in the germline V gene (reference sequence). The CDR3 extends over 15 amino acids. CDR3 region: CASSLTSGMMGEQYF. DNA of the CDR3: TGTGCCAGCAGCCTGACTAGCGGGATGATGGGCGAGCAGTACTTC.

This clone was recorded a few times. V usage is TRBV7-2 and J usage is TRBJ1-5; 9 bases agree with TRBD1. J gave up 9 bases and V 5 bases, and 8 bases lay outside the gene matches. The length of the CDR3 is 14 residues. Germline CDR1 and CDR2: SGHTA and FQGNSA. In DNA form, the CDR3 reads TGTGCCAGCAGCCCTAGGGCGGACAGGGGGCCCCAGCATTTT. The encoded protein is CASSPRADRGPQHF.